These 5 T cell receptor beta chains share one sample of origin, sequenced in a study of T cell clonality in common variable immunodeficiency. Profiled with immunoSEQ multiplex PCR; TCRdb holds only in-frame clones, not every one. The sample has approximately 81,000 clones, none seen only once; the top ten hold about 0.8%. The sequencing sample was made of peripheral blood mononuclear cells. Receptor source: a person aged 18 to 75 in good health.

This clone came up a few times. The read stops 3 residues short of the end of the CDR3; the missing end is completed from the germline J gene. This chain joins TRBV11-3 and TRBJ2-7, with a tentative D call TRBD2 (5 bases). Per the germline V gene, CDR1 is SGHNT and CDR2 is YENEEA. This CDR3 is built from 15 residues. V was shortened by 1 base and J by 6 bases, with 16 bases between the two germline ends. The CDR3 sequence: CASSLGPPAGAEQYF. The CDR3 bases that were read are TGTGCCAGCAGCTTAGGGCCCCCGGCGGGCGCCGAG.

At least ten counts were recorded for this clone. The sequenced CDR3 bases are TGTGCCAGCAGCCTAACCCCGACAGGGTCGAACGAG. This codes for CASSLTPTGSNE. The entire CDR3 sequence reads CASSLTPTGSNEQYF. The chain couples TRBV7-9 to TRBJ2-7, with TRBD1 matching 7 bases. The read stops 3 residues short of the end of the CDR3; the missing end is completed from the germline J gene. The CDR3 spans 15 residues. V was pared by 5 bases and J by 5 bases, with 12 bases of the junction left unmatched. Germline loops: CDR1 SEHNR, CDR2 FQNEAQ (reference sequence). The variable domain in full, with the rest retrieved from reference TRBV7-9 and TRBJ2-7, is DTGVSQNPRHKITKRGQNVTFRCDPISEHNRLYWYRQTLGQGPEFLTYFQNEAQLEKSRLLSDRFSAERPKGSFSTLEIQRTEQGDSAMYLCASSLTPTGSNEQYFGPGTRLTVT.

This clone was recorded many times. The read terminates 3 residues ahead of where the CDR3 ends, so the germline J gene completes it. V usage is TRBV5-1 and J usage is TRBJ1-5, with D tentatively TRBD1 (6 bases). V was shortened by 2 bases and J by 5 bases, with 14 bases between the two germline ends. CDR1 and CDR2 (germline): SGHRS, YFSETQ. This CDR3 has 15 amino acids. The sequenced CDR3 bases are TGCGCCAGCAGCTTAACAGGGAACGTCGATCAGCCC. It codes for CASSLTGNVDQP. The full CDR3 is CASSLTGNVDQPQHF.

This clone was seen at least ten times. The read comes to an end 3 residues before the CDR3 does, leaving the germline J gene to fill in the end. The gene calls are TRBV13 and TRBJ1-5, with D possibly TRBD1 on 5 matching bases. Looked up from germline, CDR1 is PRHDT and CDR2 is FYEKMQ (reference sequence). This CDR3 contains 14 residues. V was shortened by 3 bases and J by 4 bases, with 10 bases between the two germline ends. The CDR3 here is CASSFGRTNQPQHF. The DNA read from the CDR3 is TGTGCCAGCAGCTTCGGCCGGACAAATCAGCCC.

This clone turned up a few times. The read terminates 3 residues before the CDR3 end, so the remaining end is supplied by the germline J gene. The J gene is TRBJ2-7, the V gene TRBV20-1, with 7 bases lining up with TRBD2. The junction had 11 bases not matched to a gene; V was cut back by 2 bases and J by 4 bases. From germline, CDR1 is DFQATT and CDR2 SNEGSKA (reference sequence). The CDR3 loop spans 15 amino acids. The CDR3 here is CSARTWRERSYEQYF. The sequenced CDR3 bases are TGCAGTGCTAGAACATGGCGGGAGAGGAGTTACGAG.